This is a list of T cell receptor beta chains from one sample in a study of T cell changes during pregnancy in multiple sclerosis. TCRdb keeps only in-frame clones here, not all; method: immunoSEQ multiplex PCR. The sample consists of approximately 100,000 clones, 90% to 95% of them appearing once. The sequencing used peripheral blood, collected before pregnancy. These receptors all come from a female donor with multiple sclerosis, enrolled in a pregnancy study. CDR3s include the opening cysteine and the closing phenylalanine or tryptophan. Fields, in order: D gene, V gene, clone size, J gene, CDR3 protein, CDR3 DNA. The D gene is left open where the match is weak. Only part of the rows carry a size: once, few, many, or a class if the clone is expanded.

TRBD2	TRBV28	.	TRBJ2-1	CASSYGGSSYNEQFF	TGTGCCAGCAGTTACGGCGGGAGCTCCTACAATGAGCAGTTCTTC
.	TRBV29-1	.	TRBJ1-1	CSVDRVVNTEAFF	TGCAGCGTTGACAGGGTGGTTAATACTGAAGCTTTCTTT
TRBD1	TRBV29-1	.	TRBJ2-3	CSVPGTGFTDTQYF	TGCAGCGTCCCCGGGACAGGTTTTACAGATACGCAGTATTTT
TRBD2	TRBV5-4	once	TRBJ2-7	CASSTGLGLYEQYF	TGTGCCAGCAGCACGGGACTAGGATTGTACGAGCAGTACTTC
TRBD1	TRBV19	.	TRBJ1-2	CASSIDQGQGVGYTF	TGTGCCAGTAGTATAGATCAAGGACAGGGAGTAGGCTACACCTTC
.	TRBV6-1	few	TRBJ1-5	CASEMVGNQPQHF	TGTGCCAGCGAGATGGTGGGCAATCAGCCCCAGCATTTT
TRBD1	TRBV4-3	.	TRBJ1-1	CASSQVTGTGGAGDTEAFF	TGCGCCAGCAGCCAAGTTACCGGGACAGGGGGCGCAGGGGACACTGAAGCTTTCTTT
TRBD1	TRBV7-2	.	TRBJ2-7	CASSLGTGFYEQYF	TGTGCCAGCAGCTTGGGGACAGGTTTCTACGAGCAGTACTTC
.	TRBV7-8	.	TRBJ1-5	CASSLLREPSNNQPQHF	TGTGCCAGCAGCCTCCTCCGGGAGCCCTCGAACAATCAGCCCCAGCATTTT
.	TRBV7-6	once	TRBJ2-7	CASSLYPRARTYEQYF	TGTGCCAGCAGCTTATACCCCAGGGCACGGACCTACGAGCAGTACTTC
TRBD1	TRBV18	.	TRBJ1-2	CASSPVTGGFNGYTF	TGTGCCAGCTCACCTGTGACAGGGGGGTTTAATGGCTACACCTTC
TRBD1	TRBV30	.	TRBJ1-3	CAWSRATGPGNTIYF	TGTGCCTGGAGCAGGGCGACAGGGCCCGGAAACACCATATATTTT
TRBD1	TRBV27	.	TRBJ1-3	CASRLTGSGNTIYF	TGTGCCAGCAGGTTGACAGGGTCTGGAAACACCATATATTTT
TRBD1	TRBV15	.	TRBJ2-5	CATSRPTGDETQYF	TGTGCCACCAGCAGACCGACAGGGGACGAGACCCAGTACTTC
.	TRBV6-1	few	TRBJ2-2	CASSDRLWELTYTGELFF	TGTGCCAGCAGTGACAGACTTTGGGAGCTGACGTACACCGGGGAGCTGTTTTTT
.	TRBV4-2	.	TRBJ2-7	CASSQSSYEQYF	TGTGCCAGCAGCCAGAGCTCCTACGAGCAGTACTTC
TRBD2	TRBV19	.	TRBJ2-1	CASSIAGGPKNEQFF	TGTGCCAGTAGTATAGCGGGAGGGCCTAAGAATGAGCAGTTCTTC
TRBD1	TRBV27	.	TRBJ2-2	CASSNRGPGELFF	TGTGCCAGCAGTAACAGGGGGCCGGGGGAGCTGTTTTTT
TRBD1	TRBV28	.	TRBJ2-7	CASTRGTYEQYF	TGTGCCAGCACCAGGGGGACCTACGAGCAGTACTTC
.	TRBV7-2	.	TRBJ2-1	CASSFPFSYNEQFF	TGTGCCAGCAGCTTCCCCTTCTCCTACAATGAGCAGTTCTTC
.	TRBV30	.	TRBJ1-4	CAWSVFAGVNEKLFF	TGTGCCTGGAGTGTATTTGCAGGGGTTAATGAAAAACTGTTTTTT
.	TRBV11-2	.	TRBJ1-5	CASSSFRGKDQPQHF	TGTGCCAGCAGCTCTTTCCGGGGAAAGGATCAGCCCCAGCATTTT
.	TRBV6-1	.	TRBJ1-5	CASSEGDRFNQPQHF	TGTGCCAGCAGTGAAGGAGACAGGTTCAATCAGCCCCAGCATTTT
.	TRBV4-3	.	TRBJ2-1	CASSQDGRGNEQFF	TGCGCCAGCAGCCAAGATGGTAGGGGCAATGAGCAGTTCTTC
TRBD1	TRBV7-6	.	TRBJ2-7	CASSLRSGQYYEQYF	TGTGCCAGCAGCTTAAGGTCGGGACAGTACTACGAGCAGTACTTC
.	TRBV15	.	TRBJ1-3	CATSRTREPGNTIYF	TGTGCCACCAGCAGAACCAGGGAACCTGGAAACACCATATATTTT
.	TRBV18	once	TRBJ2-2	CASSLANTGELFF	TGTGCCAGCTCACTCGCGAACACCGGGGAGCTGTTTTTT
TRBD1	TRBV7-2	.	TRBJ1-1	CASSVDRGTEAFF	TGTGCCAGCAGCGTAGACAGGGGCACTGAAGCTTTCTTT
.	TRBV28	.	TRBJ1-3	CASSLRRDTYGNTIYF	TGTGCCAGCAGTCTCCGCCGGGACACGTACGGAAACACCATATATTTT
.	TRBV6-1	.	TRBJ1-4	CASRSQVANEKLFF	TGTGCCAGCAGATCACAGGTGGCTAATGAAAAACTGTTTTTT
TRBD2	TRBV9	.	TRBJ2-1	CASSPRLAPSSGNEQFF	TGTGCCAGCAGCCCCCGACTAGCGCCTAGTTCGGGCAATGAGCAGTTCTTC
.	TRBV7-9	.	TRBJ2-6	CASSLTDSGANVLTF	TGTGCCAGCAGCTTAACAGACTCTGGGGCCAACGTCCTGACTTTC
.	TRBV18	.	TRBJ2-5	CASSESLSETQYF	TGTGCCAGCTCCGAGAGTCTATCGGAGACCCAGTACTTC
TRBD1	TRBV2	once	TRBJ2-7	CASTEGTVSYEQYF	TGTGCCAGCACGGAAGGGACAGTCTCCTACGAGCAGTACTTC
.	TRBV29-1	.	TRBJ1-2	CSVEPVGFNYGYTF	TGCAGCGTGGAACCGGTTGGTTTTAACTATGGCTACACCTTC
.	TRBV27	once	TRBJ2-1	CASSSGYEQFF	TGTGCCAGCAGTTCGGGGTATGAGCAGTTCTTC